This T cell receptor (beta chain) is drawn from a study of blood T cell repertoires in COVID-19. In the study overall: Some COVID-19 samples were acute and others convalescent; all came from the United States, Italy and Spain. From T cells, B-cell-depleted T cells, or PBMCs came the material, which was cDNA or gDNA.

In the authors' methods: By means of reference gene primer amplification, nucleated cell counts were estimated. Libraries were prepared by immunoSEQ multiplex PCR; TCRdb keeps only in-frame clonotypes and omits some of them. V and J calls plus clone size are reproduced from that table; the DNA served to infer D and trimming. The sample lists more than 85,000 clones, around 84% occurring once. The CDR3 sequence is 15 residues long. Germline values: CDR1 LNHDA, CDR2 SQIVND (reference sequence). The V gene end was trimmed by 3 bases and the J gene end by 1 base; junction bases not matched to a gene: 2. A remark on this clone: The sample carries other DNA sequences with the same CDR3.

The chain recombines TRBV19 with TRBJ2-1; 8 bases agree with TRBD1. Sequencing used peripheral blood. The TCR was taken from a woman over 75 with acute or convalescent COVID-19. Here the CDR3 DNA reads TGTGCCAGTAGTATGCGGACAGGGTCCTACAATGAGCAGTTCTTC. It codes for CASSMRTGSYNEQFF.